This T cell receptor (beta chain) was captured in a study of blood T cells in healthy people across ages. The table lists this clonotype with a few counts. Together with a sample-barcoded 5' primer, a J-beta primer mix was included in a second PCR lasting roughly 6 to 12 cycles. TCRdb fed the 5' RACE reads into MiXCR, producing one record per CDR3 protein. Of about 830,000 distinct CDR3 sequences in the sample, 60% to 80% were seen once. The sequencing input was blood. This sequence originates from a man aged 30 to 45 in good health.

The chain's CDR3 is CASSLSTGKETQYF. In DNA form, the CDR3 reads TGTGCCAGCAGCTTATCGACAGGGAAAGAGACCCAGTACTTC. This chain links TRBV7-2 with TRBJ2-5; the match to TRBD1 covers 7 bases. CDR1 SGHTA and CDR2 FQGNSA come from the germline V gene. The CDR3 length is 14 residues. The junction had 3 bases not matched to a gene; V was cut back by 2 bases and J by 3 bases.